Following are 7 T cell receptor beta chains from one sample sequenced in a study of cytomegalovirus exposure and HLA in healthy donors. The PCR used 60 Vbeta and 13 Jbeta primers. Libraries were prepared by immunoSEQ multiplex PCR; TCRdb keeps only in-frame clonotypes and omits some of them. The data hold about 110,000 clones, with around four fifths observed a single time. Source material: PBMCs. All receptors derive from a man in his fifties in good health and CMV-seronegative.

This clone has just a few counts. The CDR3 is CASRSFTGANVLTF. The DNA of the CDR3 is TGTGCCAGCCGGAGCTTCACTGGGGCCAACGTCCTGACTTTC. The chain couples TRBV6-1 to TRBJ2-6; the D is unclear. CDR1 and CDR2 (germline): MNHNS, SASEGT. Trimming stripped 8 bases from V and 2 bases from J, with 10 bases between. This CDR3 is 14 amino acids long.

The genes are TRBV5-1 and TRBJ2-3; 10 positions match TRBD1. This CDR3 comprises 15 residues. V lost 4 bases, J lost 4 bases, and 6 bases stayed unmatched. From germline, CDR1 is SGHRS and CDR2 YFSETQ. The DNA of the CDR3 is TGCGCCAGCAGCCTCAGGACAGGGGGGGCAGATACGCAGTATTTT. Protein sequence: CASSLRTGGADTQYF.

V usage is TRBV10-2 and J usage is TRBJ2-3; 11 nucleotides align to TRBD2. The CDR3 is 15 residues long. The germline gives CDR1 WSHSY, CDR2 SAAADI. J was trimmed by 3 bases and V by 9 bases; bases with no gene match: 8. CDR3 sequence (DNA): TGCGCCAGTAGCGGGGGGGCTCAAGGTACAGATACGCAGTATTTT. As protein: CASSGGAQGTDTQYF.

DNA for the CDR3: TGTGCCAGCAGTGAAAGCATCTCGCGCCAGCATTTT. It is translated as CASSESISRQHF. V and J are TRBV2 and TRBJ1-5; D remains ambiguous. The germline V gene encodes CDR1 SNHLY and CDR2 FYNNEI. V was trimmed by 2 bases and J by 12 bases, leaving 11 bases between them. The CDR3 is 12 amino acids.

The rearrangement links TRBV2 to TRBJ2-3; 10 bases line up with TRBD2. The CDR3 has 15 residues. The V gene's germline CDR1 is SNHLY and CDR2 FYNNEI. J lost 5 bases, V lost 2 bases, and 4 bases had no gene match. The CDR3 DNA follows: TGTGCCAGCAGTGAACTAGCGGGGGCCCTAGATACGCAGTATTTT. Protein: CASSELAGALDTQYF. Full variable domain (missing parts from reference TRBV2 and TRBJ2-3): EPEVTQTPSHQVTQMGQEVILRCVPISNHLYFYWYRQILGQKVEFLVSFYNNEISEKSEIFDDQFSVERPDGSNFTLKIRSTKLEDSAMYFCASSELAGALDTQYFGPGTRLTVL.

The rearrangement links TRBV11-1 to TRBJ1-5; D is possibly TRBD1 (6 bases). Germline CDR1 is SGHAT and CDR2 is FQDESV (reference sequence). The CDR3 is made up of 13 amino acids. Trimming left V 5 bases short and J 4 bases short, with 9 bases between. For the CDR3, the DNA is TGTGCCAGCAGCCGGGACAAGAATCAGCCCCAGCATTTT. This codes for CASSRDKNQPQHF.

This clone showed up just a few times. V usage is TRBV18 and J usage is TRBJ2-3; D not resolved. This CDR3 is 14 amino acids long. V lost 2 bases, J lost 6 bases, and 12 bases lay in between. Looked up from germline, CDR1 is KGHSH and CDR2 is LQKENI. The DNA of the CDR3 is TGTGCCAGCTCACCAGTCGGTATGCGGGATACGCAGTATTTT. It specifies CASSPVGMRDTQYF.